This T cell receptor beta chain was sequenced for a study of blood T cell repertoires in COVID-19. Turning to the study itself: T cells, B-cell-depleted T cells, or PBMCs supplied cDNA or gDNA.

During active infection, Seattle patients enrolled and were then monitored through disease. After removal of 1 base from V and 6 bases from J, the junction contained 10 bases not matched to a gene. Germline CDR1 is SGHNT and CDR2 is YENEEA. CDR3 length: 17 amino acids. Profiling relied on immunoSEQ multiplex PCR, and the TCRdb table lists in-frame clones only, not all of them. The sample holds roughly 100,000 clones, around 80% seen once. J is TRBJ2-2 and V is TRBV11-3; TRBD2 matches 8 bases. What was sequenced was peripheral blood. The receptor was derived from a man older than 75 with COVID-19, enrolled during active disease. This CDR3 reads CASSLGSGTRGAGELFF. The CDR3 DNA is TGTGCCAGCAGCTTAGGTAGCGGGACAAGAGGCGCCGGGGAGCTGTTTTTT.